The next 26 T cell receptor beta chains were all read from a single sample in a study of blood T cell repertoires in COVID-19. This table comes from immunoSEQ multiplex PCR, and its TCRdb copy is limited to in-frame clones, with some not included. The repertoire includes 180,000 or so clones, almost 85% of them detected once, and approximately 10% sits in the top ten. The sequenced material came from PBMCs or T cells enriched from blood (not recorded which). The source of these receptors is a man aged 45-60 years who had recovered from COVID-19.

The rearrangement uses TRBV10-3 and TRBJ2-2; D may be TRBD2 (5 bases). CDR1 ENHRY and CDR2 SYGVKD come from the germline V gene. The CDR3 totals 12 residues. Trimming stripped 10 bases from V and 8 bases from J, with 14 bases between. The CDR3 nucleotides read TGTGCCACCTCTAGCTCCTTGGGGGAGCTGTTTTTT. Protein sequence: CATSSSLGELFF.

CDR3 in amino acids: CASSQRQSKGNQPQHF. Written as DNA, the CDR3 is TGTGCCAGCAGTCAGAGGCAATCGAAGGGGAATCAGCCCCAGCATTTT. This rearrangement joins TRBV27 to TRBJ1-5; the D gene is possibly TRBD1 (5 bases). From germline, CDR1 is MNHEY and CDR2 SMNVEV (reference sequence). V was shortened by 5 bases and J by 4 bases, with 18 bases between the two germline ends. The CDR3 is 16 amino acids.

For this clone: The sample carries other DNA sequences with the same CDR3. The chain recombines TRBV7-9 with TRBJ1-1; 7 bases fit TRBD1. Losses at the gene ends were 3 bases for V and 2 bases for J; bases not matched to a gene: 3. The CDR3 loop spans 14 amino acids. Germline V gene sequence: CDR1 SEHNR, CDR2 FQNEAQ (reference sequence). The CDR3 protein is CASSLGTANTEAFF. CDR3 nucleotides: TGTGCCAGCAGCTTGGGGACAGCTAACACTGAAGCTTTCTTT.

The chain has TRBV30 and TRBJ1-4; TRBD1 agrees at 7 bases. Per germline, CDR1 GTSNPN and CDR2 SVGIG (reference sequence). V gave up 1 base and J gave up 7 bases; unmatched junction bases: 9. The CDR3 consists of 15 residues. The CDR3 is CAWSAQRGLTEKLFF. The CDR3 DNA follows: TGTGCCTGGAGTGCCCAGAGGGGGCTTACTGAAAAACTGTTTTTT.

The count of this clone is one. The chain couples TRBV6-5 to TRBJ1-6; 8 nucleotides align to TRBD1. The V gene end was trimmed by 5 bases and the J gene end by 7 bases; junction bases not matched to a gene: 4. CDR3 length equals 14 residues. Per germline, CDR1 MNHEY and CDR2 SVGAGI. The CDR3 nucleotides read TGTGCCAGCAGTCCACGACAGGGGAATTCACCCCTCCACTTT. Protein sequence: CASSPRQGNSPLHF.

The chain has TRBV16 and TRBJ1-3; 7 nucleotides line up with TRBD1. The CDR3 is 15 residues long. V lost 4 bases to trimming and J lost 0 bases; unmatched junction nucleotides: 3. The germline CDR1 and CDR2 sequences are KGHSY and FQNENV. CDR3 DNA sequence: TGTGCCAGCAGCCGGAACAGGGGCTCTGGAAACACCATATATTTT. This sequence encodes CASSRNRGSGNTIYF.

The CDR3 nucleotides are TGTGCCAGCAGTTACTCGATATGGCGGACTAATGAAAAACTGTTTTTT. Its protein product is CASSYSIWRTNEKLFF. The chain has TRBV6-5 and TRBJ1-4; D is unresolved. The germline V and J ends were trimmed by 0 bases and 2 bases, with 10 bases remaining between them. The CDR3 runs to 16 residues. The germline CDR1 and CDR2 sequences are MNHEY and SVGAGI.

This clone was detected only once. The chain joins TRBV28 to TRBJ2-3, with TRBD2 matching over 12 bases. The V and J ends lost 7 bases and 6 bases, in that order; junction bases with no gene match: 8. Per germline, CDR1 MDHEN and CDR2 SYDVKM. This CDR3 region has 15 residues. The CDR3 DNA follows: TGTGCCAGCACCCCCCCTAGCGGGAGGGGGGATACGCAGTATTTT. It specifies CASTPPSGRGDTQYF.

The chain has TRBV14 and TRBJ1-1; D possibly corresponds to TRBD1 (5 bases). Trimming left V 0 bases short and J 5 bases short, with 7 bases between. Germline V gives CDR1 SGHDN, CDR2 FVKESK. CDR3 length: 13 amino acids. In DNA form, the CDR3 reads TGTGCCAGCAGCCAAGAGGGGGGGACTGAAGCTTTCTTT. It codes for CASSQEGGTEAFF.

This rearrangement joins TRBV6-1 to TRBJ2-7, with D perhaps matching TRBD1 (5 bases). Germline CDR1 is MNHNS and CDR2 is SASEGT. CDR3 size: 14 residues. V dropped 1 base and J dropped 2 bases, with 9 bases sitting between them. In DNA form, the CDR3 reads TGTGCCAGCAGTGAAGGGGGCCTTACCTACGAGCAGTACTTC. Its translation is CASSEGGLTYEQYF.

The J gene is TRBJ2-1, the V gene TRBV12-5, with 10 positions matching TRBD2. V gave up 4 bases and J gave up 1 base; unmatched junction bases: 10. Germline loops: CDR1 LGHNT, CDR2 FRNRAP. The CDR3 spans 18 residues. The CDR3 region is CASGSGTSDPLSYNEQFF. CDR3 sequence (DNA): TGTGCTAGTGGTTCCGGGACTAGCGACCCTCTTTCCTACAATGAGCAGTTCTTC.

V and J are TRBV27 and TRBJ1-5; perhaps TRBD1 as D (6 bases). CDR3 length: 15 amino acids. Germline V gene sequence: CDR1 MNHEY, CDR2 SMNVEV (reference sequence). V was pared by 10 bases and J by 5 bases, with 21 bases between. DNA for the CDR3: TGTGCCAACTCTCAGACTGTTTCAGGGGATCAGCCCCAGCATTTT. As protein: CANSQTVSGDQPQHF.

The chain has TRBV28 and TRBJ1-4, with a weak D call TRBD1 (5 bases). The germline CDR1 and CDR2 sequences are MDHEN and SYDVKM. With 6 bases removed from V and 12 bases from J, the gap between germline ends came to 11 bases. The CDR3 runs 11 residues. Written as DNA, the CDR3 is TGTGCCAGCAGCCCCCTAGGGGAACTGTTTTTT. This translates into CASSPLGELFF.

This clone was seen more than once but under ten times. This chain uses TRBV5-1 with TRBJ2-6, with 7 positions matching TRBD1. CDR1 and CDR2 (germline): SGHRS, YFSETQ. The V segment lost 0 bases and the J segment 0 bases; nucleotides outside the gene matches: 6. This CDR3 region has 18 residues. CDR3 protein: CASSLETGSLSGANVLTF. The CDR3 region has the DNA TGCGCCAGCAGCTTGGAGACAGGGAGTCTCTCTGGGGCCAACGTCCTGACTTTC.

This chain connects TRBV9 to TRBJ2-7; perhaps TRBD1 as D (6 bases). V was cut by 0 bases and J by 4 bases, with 14 bases left in between. This CDR3 region has 15 residues. Germline V CDR1 and CDR2: SGDLS, YYNGEE. CDR3 sequence: CASSVATGPTYEQYF. Written as DNA, the CDR3 is TGTGCCAGCAGCGTAGCAACAGGGCCTACTTACGAGCAGTACTTC.

The V gene is TRBV30, the J gene TRBJ1-2; D gene uncertain. In germline, CDR1 is GTSNPN, CDR2 SVGIG (reference sequence). The CDR3 is 11 residues long. Trimming took 1 base from V and 8 from J, leaving 8 bases between them. The CDR3 sequence: CAWSAGGGYTF. Here the CDR3 DNA reads TGTGCCTGGAGTGCAGGAGGGGGCTACACCTTC.

This chain uses TRBV5-1 with TRBJ2-5; 7 positions agree with TRBD1. Germline V lookup: CDR1 SGHRS, CDR2 YFSETQ. V lost 4 bases to trimming and J lost 2 bases; unmatched junction nucleotides: 11. The CDR3 extends over 16 amino acids. The CDR3 region is CASSPRPGTVQETQYF. Written as DNA, the CDR3 is TGCGCCAGCAGCCCCCGCCCGGGGACAGTACAAGAGACCCAGTACTTC.

A remark on this clone: The junction departs from germline at one end; a sequencing error may be responsible. As DNA, the CDR3 is TGTGCCAGCGCCGAGATCGAAGCGATAAGAGAGGCCCAGTACTTC. Translated, it gives CASAEIEAIREAQYF. The rearrangement uses TRBV27 and TRBJ2-5; D ambiguous. Germline CDR1 and CDR2: MNHEY and SMNVEV (reference sequence). CDR3 size: 15 residues.

In this sample, this clone turned up a few times. The chain carries TRBV11-2 and TRBJ2-7; 7 positions agree with TRBD1. This CDR3 has 14 amino acids. V trimming: 10 bases; J trimming: 0 bases; junction bases outside the gene matches: 9. Germline values: CDR1 SGHAT, CDR2 FQNNGV. The CDR3 nucleotides are TGTGCCACCTACAGGGGCGGAGACTCCTACGAGCAGTACTTC. Protein sequence: CATYRGGDSYEQYF. The full variable domain, completed using reference TRBV11-2 and TRBJ2-7, is EAGVAQSPRYKIIEKRQSVAFWCNPISGHATLYWYQQILGQGPKLLIQFQNNGVVDDSQLPKDRFSAERLKGVDSTLKIQPAKLEDSAVYLCATYRGGDSYEQYFGPGTRLTVT.

The gene calls are TRBV28 and TRBJ1-4; 7 bases align to TRBD1. Per germline, CDR1 MDHEN and CDR2 SYDVKM. Trimming removed 4 bases from V and 7 bases from J; junction bases left unmatched: 9. The CDR3 runs to 15 residues. The DNA of the CDR3 is TGTGCCAGCAGTTCACCCCGAGGGGGCGTTGAAAAACTGTTTTTT. The encoded protein is CASSSPRGGVEKLFF.

V and J are TRBV9 and TRBJ1-6; the D gene is possibly TRBD1 (5 bases). CDR1 SGDLS and CDR2 YYNGEE come from the germline V gene. Trimming cost V 1 base and J 6 bases, with 8 bases left between them. The CDR3 spans 14 residues. The CDR3, as DNA: TGTGCCAGCAGCGTAACAGGCGGTAATTCACCCCTCCACTTT. As protein: CASSVTGGNSPLHF.

The chain recombines TRBV24-1 with TRBJ1-2, with D maybe TRBD1 (5 bases). The CDR3 is made up of 14 amino acids. The V end was cut by 0 bases, the J end by 2 bases, with 6 bases between. CDR1 KGHDR and CDR2 SFDVKD come from the germline V gene. DNA of the CDR3: TGTGCCACCAGTGATTTGCGACAGAACTATGGCTACACCTTC. This gives the protein CATSDLRQNYGYTF.

The genes are TRBV9 and TRBJ1-5, with TRBD1 as a possible D gene (6 bases). The CDR3 extends over 18 amino acids. Trimming took off 0 bases at V and 4 bases at J, with 20 bases between the two ends. Germline CDR1 is SGDLS and CDR2 is YYNGEE. CDR3 nucleotide sequence: TGTGCCAGCAGCGTAGCTGGGGGGGCTGGACACATTAATCAGCCCCAGCATTTT. The encoded protein is CASSVAGGAGHINQPQHF.

V is TRBV29-1 and J is TRBJ2-5, with D tentatively TRBD2 (5 bases). The V end lost 4 bases, the J end lost 1 base, and 7 bases lay between the germline ends. The germline CDR1 and CDR2 sequences are SQVTM and ANQGSEA. The CDR3 runs 12 residues. The CDR3 here is CSVAGGQETQYF. In nucleotides, the CDR3 is TGCAGCGTTGCAGGAGGCCAAGAGACCCAGTACTTC.

The chain is built from TRBV9 and TRBJ1-4; maybe TRBD1 (5 bases). V was clipped by 1 base and J by 5 bases, with 6 bases between them. The germline gives CDR1 SGDLS, CDR2 YYNGEE. The CDR3 runs to 13 residues. CDR3 in DNA: TGTGCCAGCAGCGTACAGGGAAATGAAAAACTGTTTTTT. This encodes CASSVQGNEKLFF.

This clone has only a few counts. The rearrangement links TRBV28 to TRBJ2-3; D might be TRBD1 (5 bases). This CDR3 is built from 15 residues. Between the trimmed V and J ends, which lost 5 bases and 0 bases, there was a span of 12 bases. The germline gives CDR1 MDHEN, CDR2 SYDVKM. In DNA, the CDR3 is TGTGCCAGCAGTGCAGGGTACCCTAGCACAGATACGCAGTATTTT. Residues: CASSAGYPSTDTQYF.